The rows below give T cell receptor beta chains drawn from one sample of a study of post-analysis software for immune sequencing data. TCRdb used MiXCR to reprocess the PCR reads, holding one entry per CDR3 protein. The table has some 800,000 distinct CDR3 sequences, approximately 44% seen once; the top ten hold approximately 4.4%. Source material: blood. Receptors were obtained from a girl between 10 and 17 years old with multiple sclerosis. Each CDR3 is given with its conserved first and last residue. The D gene is left open where the match is weak. Not every row has a clone size; where given, it reads once, few, many or a size class.

TGTGCCAGCACTGGCGAATACGAGCAGTACTTC	CASTGEYEQYF	TRBV6-2/TRBV6-3	TRBJ2-7	.	once
TGTGCCACCAGTGACCATTACAGGGGAAATGAGCAGTTCTTC	CATSDHYRGNEQFF	TRBV24-1	TRBJ2-1	TRBD1	.
TGTGCCACCAGCGGAGCGGGGGGCGTGAAAGCTTTCTTT	CATSGAGGVKAFF	TRBV15	TRBJ1-1	.	once
TGTGCCAGCAGCCCGGGACTCCCCGCAGATACGCAGTATTTT	CASSPGLPADTQYF	TRBV12-3/TRBV12-4	TRBJ2-3	.	.
TGTGCCAGCAGTCACAGGGAAACGGGTGACACTGAAGCTTTCTTT	CASSHRETGDTEAFF	TRBV4-2	TRBJ1-1	.	.
TGCAGTGCTAGAGCCGACTCCTACGAGCAGTACTTC	CSARADSYEQYF	TRBV20-1	TRBJ2-7	.	.
TGTGCCAGCAGTTACTTCAAGGGGGCAGATACGCAGTATTTT	CASSYFKGADTQYF	TRBV6-6	TRBJ2-3	.	.
TGCGCCAGCAGCCCGGAGGCGGGAGCCTTCTATGAGCAGTTCTTC	CASSPEAGAFYEQFF	TRBV5-1	TRBJ2-1	TRBD2	few
TGTGCCAGCAGCCAATACCGGAGCGGGAGCGGTCGGGAGACCCAGTACTTC	CASSQYRSGSGRETQYF	TRBV7-8	TRBJ2-5	TRBD2	few
TGCAGCATTGGGACTAGCGGTGAGCAGTTCTTC	CSIGTSGEQFF	TRBV29-1	TRBJ2-1	TRBD2	.
TGCGCCAGCAGCTTGGTTCGGGGTGGCCCCTACAATGAGCAGTTCTTC	CASSLVRGGPYNEQFF	TRBV5-1	TRBJ2-1	.	few
TGTGCCAGCAGCCAAGACCAAAGCGGTTACAATGAGCAGTTCTTC	CASSQDQSGYNEQFF	TRBV14	TRBJ2-1	.	.
TGCAGTGTTAGTACCCCGGCTAGCGGCCAACGAGAGACCCAGTACTTC	CSVSTPASGQRETQYF	TRBV20-1	TRBJ2-5	TRBD2	.
TGTGCCAGCAGTTACTCGCAACTAGCGAACGGGGAGCTGTTTTTT	CASSYSQLANGELFF	TRBV6-5	TRBJ2-2	TRBD2	.
TGTGCCAGCAGTAATGGCGGGGATACGCAGTATTTT	CASSNGGDTQYF	TRBV12-3/TRBV12-4	TRBJ2-3	.	.
TGTGCCAGCTCACCGGGACTAGCGGCACTAGAGACCCAGTACTTC	CASSPGLAALETQYF	TRBV18	TRBJ2-5	TRBD2	.
TGTGCCAGCAGCCAGGGGGCCGTGATGAACACTGAAGCTTTCTTT	CASSQGAVMNTEAFF	TRBV11-1	TRBJ1-1	TRBD1	few